The present T cell receptor (beta chain) was sequenced within a study of blood T cell repertoires in COVID-19. Study-wide context: Samples taken during acute and convalescent COVID-19 were collected in the United States, Italy and Spain.

The protocol was immunoSEQ multiplex PCR, while the TCRdb copy is restricted to in-frame clones and leaves out a portion. Of about 270,000 clones listed, around 81% were seen once; the top ten hold under 3%. The germline CDR1 and CDR2 sequences are SGHTA and FQGNSA. The CDR3 has 16 residues. V was shortened by 1 base and J by 2 bases, with 15 bases between the two germline ends. The receptor comes from an older woman with active or convalescent COVID-19. V is TRBV7-2 and J is TRBJ2-7; a weak D match, TRBD2 (6 bases). The sample consisted of peripheral blood. CDR3 nucleotide sequence: TGTGCCAGCAGCTTAGGAAACGTGGGGGGAACCTACGAGCAGTACTTC. Protein product: CASSLGNVGGTYEQYF.